The rows below give T cell receptor beta chains drawn from one sample of a study of beta chain features in type 1 diabetes. The assay was immunoSEQ multiplex PCR, and TCRdb's table has in-frame clones only and misses some. The sample lists about 320,000 clones, around 15% occurring once. Sequencing was done on a sample of central memory CD4+ T cells from blood. The receptors derive from a man aged 25-45 years in good health. CDR3s include the opening cysteine and the closing phenylalanine or tryptophan. Each record gives: V gene, J gene, D gene, CDR3 protein. The D gene is left open where the match is weak.

TRBV5-6,TRBJ2-3,NA,CASSLFQGATDTQYF
TRBV10-3,TRBJ1-6,NA,CAISEAGSYNSPLHF
TRBV6-4,TRBJ1-4,NA,CAKTLTEIF
TRBV7-2,TRBJ1-1,NA,CASSLAPGDEAFF
TRBV2,TRBJ2-1,NA,CASSELGNEQFF
TRBV6-5,TRBJ1-3,NA,CASTLTDTIYF
TRBV29-1,TRBJ2-2,TRBD2,CSGGGEGAGSGELFF
TRBV4-1,TRBJ2-3,NA,CASSQDQGYDTQYF
TRBV5-4,TRBJ2-5,TRBD2,CASSSGLAEETQYF
TRBV14,TRBJ2-4,TRBD1,CASSPRGQGRGIQYF
TRBV7-3,TRBJ2-1,NA,CASSLTRDYNEQFF
TRBV28,TRBJ2-2,NA,CASSLTPRGGGGELFF
TRBV10-3,TRBJ2-5,TRBD2,CAIRPGTSGETQYF
TRBV2,TRBJ2-1,NA,CASSQSTLGDVQFF
TRBV2,TRBJ1-1,TRBD1,CASTRDRADEAFF
TRBV14,TRBJ2-1,NA,CASSQDWREQFF
TRBV6-6,TRBJ1-6,NA,CASSRDFSPLHF
TRBV6-5,TRBJ2-7,NA,CASSESFGGYEQYF
TRBV7-2,TRBJ2-3,TRBD2,CASSTTSGKTDTQYF
TRBV5-6,TRBJ1-2,NA,CASSLNIRQGDYGYTF
TRBV10-3,TRBJ1-1,NA,CATNGRGDTEAFF
TRBV27,TRBJ1-2,TRBD1,CASSKGQGANYGYTF
TRBV4-3,TRBJ2-6,TRBD1,CASSPDRSSGANVLTF
TRBV30,TRBJ1-1,NA,CAWSALTSTEAFF
TRBV10-3,TRBJ2-6,NA,CAIRGSGANVLTF
TRBV18,TRBJ2-2,NA,CASSPRTVLRAGELFF
TRBV4-3,TRBJ2-2,TRBD2,CASRFRLADNTGELFF
TRBV2,TRBJ2-1,NA,CASSGARGYNEQFF
TRBV7-2,TRBJ2-1,NA,CASREGEVEFF
TRBV7-2,TRBJ2-2,NA,CASSYDAGATGELFF
TRBV7-9,TRBJ2-2,NA,CASSQQWGSGELFF
TRBV6-6,TRBJ1-4,TRBD1,CASRGTDKFF
TRBV6-6,TRBJ1-4,NA,CASSYRPGEKLFF
TRBV5-4,TRBJ2-5,TRBD2,CASSQSFGQASGGHQETQYF
TRBV11-3,TRBJ1-1,TRBD1,CASSSRSGQGEAFF
TRBV27,TRBJ1-2,TRBD1,CASRLKPDRDWRGYTF
TRBV7-9,TRBJ1-6,NA,CASSTGHGSPLHF
TRBV7-9,TRBJ2-3,NA,CASSLGLGGTDTQYF
TRBV19,TRBJ2-1,NA,CASREYNEQFF
TRBV5-1,TRBJ2-1,TRBD2,CASSLRIAGSSYNEQFF
TRBV11-2,TRBJ2-1,NA,CASRGLRGDQQFF
TRBV19,TRBJ2-5,NA,CASSIGRQLQETQYF
TRBV29-1,TRBJ2-2,NA,CSVEGQPGELFF
TRBV4-3,TRBJ1-2,NA,CASSQEGNYGYTF
TRBV9,TRBJ2-1,NA,CASSVDRGAGNEQFF
TRBV2,TRBJ1-1,NA,CASSQGENTEAFF
TRBV27,TRBJ2-3,TRBD1,CASSDRDRGLTDTQYF
TRBV6-1,TRBJ1-2,TRBD1,CASSAGGTNYGYTF
TRBV5-6,TRBJ1-5,NA,CASSLYQGRLNQPQHF
TRBV9,TRBJ2-1,NA,CASSPRGQGYNEQFF